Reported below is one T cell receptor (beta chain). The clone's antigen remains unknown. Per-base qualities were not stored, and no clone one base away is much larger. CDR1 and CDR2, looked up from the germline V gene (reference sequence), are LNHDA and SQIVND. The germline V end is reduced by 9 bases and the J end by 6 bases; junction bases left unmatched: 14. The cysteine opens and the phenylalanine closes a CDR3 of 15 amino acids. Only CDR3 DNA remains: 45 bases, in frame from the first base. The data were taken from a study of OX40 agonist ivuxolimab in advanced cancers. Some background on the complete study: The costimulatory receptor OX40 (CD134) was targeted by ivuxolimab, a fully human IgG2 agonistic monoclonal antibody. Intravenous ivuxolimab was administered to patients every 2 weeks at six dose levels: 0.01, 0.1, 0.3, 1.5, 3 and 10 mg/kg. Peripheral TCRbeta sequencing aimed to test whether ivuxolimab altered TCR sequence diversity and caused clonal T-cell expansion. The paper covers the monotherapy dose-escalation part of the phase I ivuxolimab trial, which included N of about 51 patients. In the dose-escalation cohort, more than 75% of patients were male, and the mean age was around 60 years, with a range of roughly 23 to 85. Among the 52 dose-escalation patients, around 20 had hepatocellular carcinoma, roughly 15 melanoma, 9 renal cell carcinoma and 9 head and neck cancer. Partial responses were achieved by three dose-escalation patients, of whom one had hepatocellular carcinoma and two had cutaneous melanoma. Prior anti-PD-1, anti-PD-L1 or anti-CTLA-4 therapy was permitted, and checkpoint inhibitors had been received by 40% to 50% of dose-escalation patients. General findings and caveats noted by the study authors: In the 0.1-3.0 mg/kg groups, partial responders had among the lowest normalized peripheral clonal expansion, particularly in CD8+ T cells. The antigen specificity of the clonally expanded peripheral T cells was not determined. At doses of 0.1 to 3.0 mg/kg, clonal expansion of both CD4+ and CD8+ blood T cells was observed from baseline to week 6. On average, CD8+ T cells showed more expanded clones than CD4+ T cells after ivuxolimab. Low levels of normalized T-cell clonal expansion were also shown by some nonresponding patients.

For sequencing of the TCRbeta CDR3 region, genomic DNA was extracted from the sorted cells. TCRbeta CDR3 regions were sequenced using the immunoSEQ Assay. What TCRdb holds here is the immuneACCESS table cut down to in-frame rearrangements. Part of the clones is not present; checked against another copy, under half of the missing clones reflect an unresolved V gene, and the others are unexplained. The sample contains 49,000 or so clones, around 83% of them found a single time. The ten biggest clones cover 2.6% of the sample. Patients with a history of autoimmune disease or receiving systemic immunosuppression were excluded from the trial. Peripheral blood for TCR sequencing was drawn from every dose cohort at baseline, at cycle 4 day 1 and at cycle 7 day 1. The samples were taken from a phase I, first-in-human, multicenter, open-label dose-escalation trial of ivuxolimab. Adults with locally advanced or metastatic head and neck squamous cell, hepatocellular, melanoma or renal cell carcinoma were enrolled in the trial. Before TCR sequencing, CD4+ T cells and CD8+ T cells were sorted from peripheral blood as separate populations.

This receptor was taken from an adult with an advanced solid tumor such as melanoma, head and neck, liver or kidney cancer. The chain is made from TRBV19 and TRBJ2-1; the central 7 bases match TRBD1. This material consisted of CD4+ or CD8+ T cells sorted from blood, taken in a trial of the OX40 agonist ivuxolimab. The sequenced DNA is TGTGCCAGCACTCTCCGGCAGGGGGTAATCAATGAGCAGTTCTTC. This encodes CASTLRQGVINEQFF.